This T cell receptor beta chain was sequenced during a study of blood T cell repertoires in COVID-19. The wider study: Sites across the United States, Italy and Spain contributed samples from acute and convalescent COVID-19. PBMCs, B-cell-depleted T cells, or T cells provided the cDNA or gDNA that made up the material.

Germline V gives CDR1 ENHRY, CDR2 SYGVKD. CDR3 size: 15 residues. After removal of 5 bases from V and 0 bases from J, the junction contained 6 bases not matched to a gene. While infection was still active, Seattle patients were enrolled and then followed longitudinally. As originally analysed: Researchers report that nucleated cell counts were estimated from reference gene primer amplification. Sequencing was performed with immunoSEQ multiplex PCR; in TCRdb, only in-frame clones are kept and a portion is missing. V and J calls and clone size are given by that table; D and trimming were obtained from the DNA. The sample consists of over 250,000 clones, over 70% of them appearing once.

The clonotype was recovered from a woman in her 70s with COVID-19, enrolled during active disease. Sequenced input: peripheral blood. The chain links TRBV10-3 to TRBJ1-1, with 7 bases identical to TRBD1. The DNA for the CDR3 is TGTGCCATCAGTTACAGGGGTTATTTGAACACTGAAGCTTTCTTT. Its translation: CAISYRGYLNTEAFF.